What follows are 20 T cell receptor beta chains derived from one specimen sequenced in a study of blood T cell repertoires in COVID-19 (dated by TCRdb to 2020 to 2022). The library was made by the immunoSEQ multiplex PCR assay. In TCRdb, the immuneACCESS table is reduced to in-frame sequences with V and J assigned. These tables do not hold every clone; where another copy was compared, an unresolved V gene accounts for under half, and the others remain unexplained. The sample data list 150,000 to 180,000 clones, and around 84% of these were observed just once. The ten largest clonotypes hold 8.3% of the sample. What was sequenced was peripheral blood. These receptors were obtained from a woman aged 55 to 70 with COVID-19, enrolled during active disease.

The chain joins TRBV4-1 to TRBJ2-7; 11 positions match TRBD2. The CDR3 contains 16 residues. The germline V gene has CDR1 MGHRA and CDR2 YSYEKL. Trimming cost V 4 bases and J 2 bases; bases outside gene matches: 7. The CDR3 is CASSRAGTSGAYEQYF. CDR3 nucleotides: TGCGCCAGCAGCCGCGCGGGGACTAGCGGTGCCTACGAGCAGTACTTC.

This clone occurred a few times. V gene TRBV7-8 combines with J gene TRBJ1-1; weak D call: TRBD1 (6 bases). CDR1 and CDR2 from the germline V gene are SGHVS and FQNEAQ. Trimming took off 7 bases at V and 1 base at J, with 10 bases between the two ends. The CDR3 extends over 13 amino acids. The DNA for the CDR3 is TGTGCCAGCACAAGACAGGCGAACACTGAAGCTTTCTTT. Residues: CASTRQANTEAFF.

The chain recombines TRBV6-5 with TRBJ2-1; D is possibly TRBD1 (5 bases). The V gene lost 7 bases and the J gene lost 0 bases, with 13 bases spanning the gap. Per germline, CDR1 MNHEY and CDR2 SVGAGI. This CDR3 contains 15 residues. CDR3 coding DNA: TGTGCCAGCACCCGAGACAGAGTCTCCTACAATGAGCAGTTCTTC. Translating gives CASTRDRVSYNEQFF.

This clone has just a few counts. The chain recombines TRBV9 with TRBJ1-2; TRBD1 is a possible D gene (6 bases). The length of the CDR3 is 12 residues. V dropped 4 bases and J dropped 6 bases, with 10 bases sitting between them. The germline CDR1 and CDR2 sequences are SGDLS and YYNGEE. In DNA, the CDR3 is TGTGCCAGCAGCCTGCGACAGGATGGCTACACCTTC. Translating gives CASSLRQDGYTF.

This chain connects TRBV3-1 (or the pseudogene TRBV3-2) to TRBJ2-1; 8 bases match TRBD1. The CDR3 consists of 16 residues. Trimming took 0 bases from V and 4 from J; bases not matched to a gene: 5. Germline CDR1 is LGHDT and CDR2 is YNNKEL (reference sequence). As DNA, the CDR3 is TGTGCCAGCAGCCAAGATTTCCAGGGGGCATACAATGAGCAGTTCTTC. Translating gives CASSQDFQGAYNEQFF.

This clone was observed a few times. The rearrangement joins TRBV5-1 to TRBJ1-1; 10 bases agree with TRBD1. V lost 4 bases and J lost 1; bases outside the gene matches: 4. Per germline, CDR1 SGHRS and CDR2 YFSETQ. The CDR3 has 15 residues. The CDR3 sequence: CASSAGDRGNTEAFF. The CDR3 DNA reads TGCGCCAGCAGCGCCGGGGACAGGGGGAACACTGAAGCTTTCTTT.

The sample holds one count of this clone. The V and J genes are TRBV30 and TRBJ2-5; tentatively, D is TRBD1 (6 bases). Trimming shortened V by 1 base and J by 6 bases, and 12 bases separated the two germline ends. CDR3 size: 13 residues. Germline V gives CDR1 GTSNPN, CDR2 SVGIG (reference sequence). CDR3 coding DNA: TGTGCCTGGAGTGACAGGGATGGACAGACCCAGTACTTC. It yields the protein CAWSDRDGQTQYF.

This clone was observed a handful of times. The rearrangement links TRBV6-5 to TRBJ2-3; D remains unclear. Germline V gene data show CDR1 as MNHEY and CDR2 as SVGAGI. Trimming pared 7 bases from V and 1 base from J, leaving 12 bases between. The CDR3 totals 14 residues. This CDR3 is CASISITRTDTQYF. The CDR3 coding sequence is TGTGCCAGCATCTCCATTACTCGCACAGATACGCAGTATTTT.

The chain carries TRBV2 and TRBJ2-7; D possibly corresponds to TRBD2 (5 bases). The germline gives CDR1 SNHLY, CDR2 FYNNEI. Deletions cut 4 bases from V and 6 bases from J, with 16 bases between. The CDR3 sequence is 14 residues long. The CDR3 DNA follows: TGTGCCAGCAGTGCTTTCATTGGAGGAGGCGAGCAGTACTTC. This encodes CASSAFIGGGEQYF.

The chain combines TRBV5-1 with TRBJ1-1; D is uncertain. CDR1 and CDR2 from the germline V gene are SGHRS and YFSETQ. The CDR3 is 13 amino acids. Trimming removed 6 bases from V and 1 base from J, with 10 bases in between. The CDR3 loop is CASNVETNTEAFF. The CDR3 DNA sequence: TGCGCCAGCAATGTAGAAACGAACACTGAAGCTTTCTTT.

The V and J genes are TRBV27 and TRBJ2-7; 9 bases line up with TRBD2. Germline V gene lookup returns CDR1 MNHEY and CDR2 SMNVEV (reference sequence). The V segment lost 4 bases and the J segment 4 bases; nucleotides outside the gene matches: 2. This CDR3 region has 13 residues. The CDR3 DNA is TGTGCCAGCAGTTGGAGCGGGAGGTACGAGCAGTACTTC. Residues: CASSWSGRYEQYF.

The chain recombines TRBV3-1 (or the pseudogene TRBV3-2) with TRBJ2-1; 9 bases match TRBD2. V was clipped by 4 bases and J by 6 bases; unmatched bases: 7. The CDR3 has 15 amino acids. CDR1 LGHDT and CDR2 YNNKEL come from the germline V gene (reference sequence). CDR3: CASSPSSGIGNEQFF. The CDR3 DNA reads as TGTGCCAGCAGCCCCTCTAGCGGGATAGGCAATGAGCAGTTCTTC.

This clone occurred once. The genes are TRBV5-5 and TRBJ1-6; TRBD1 is a possible D gene (5 bases). The CDR3 extends over 16 amino acids. V was cut by 4 bases and J by 9 bases, with 20 bases left in between. The V gene's germline CDR1 is SGHKS and CDR2 YYEKEE (reference sequence). Here the CDR3 reads CASSARDGAGGSPLHF. In DNA form, the CDR3 reads TGTGCCAGCAGCGCGAGGGACGGCGCGGGGGGTTCACCCCTCCACTTT.

The chain recombines TRBV5-1 with TRBJ2-7; TRBD2 might be the D (5 bases). The CDR3 spans 16 residues. Trimming left V 0 bases short and J 1 base short, with 14 bases between. Germline V gene data show CDR1 as SGHRS and CDR2 as YFSETQ. The CDR3 here is CASSLAGTVQSYEQYF. The DNA for the CDR3 is TGCGCCAGCAGCTTGGCGGGAACAGTTCAGTCCTACGAGCAGTACTTC.

V usage is TRBV11-1 and J usage is TRBJ2-5; perhaps TRBD1 as D (6 bases). CDR3 size: 13 residues. The germline CDR1 and CDR2 sequences are SGHAT and FQDESV (reference sequence). Trimming cost V 3 bases and J 6 bases, with 11 bases left between them. The DNA for the CDR3 is TGTGCCAGCAGCTTTGGCAGGGGACAGACCCAGTACTTC. Amino acids: CASSFGRGQTQYF.

This sequence joins TRBV3-1 (or the pseudogene TRBV3-2) and TRBJ1-2, with D possibly being TRBD1 (5 bases). CDR1 and CDR2 (germline): LGHDT, YNNKEL (reference sequence). V lost 2 bases and J 8 bases, leaving 12 bases between the germline ends. The CDR3 sequence is 13 residues long. The CDR3 DNA sequence: TGTGCCAGCAGCCAAAAGGGGCTAGGCGGCTACACCTTC. This codes for CASSQKGLGGYTF.

The rearrangement links TRBV10-1 to TRBJ1-4, with unresolved D. V dropped 3 bases and J dropped 0 bases, with 5 bases sitting between them. CDR1 is WNHNN, CDR2 SYGVQD, per germline (reference sequence). This CDR3 is 14 amino acids long. In nucleotides, the CDR3 is TGCGCCAGCAGTGAATCTGCAACTAATGAAAAACTGTTTTTT. It encodes CASSESATNEKLFF.

The genes are TRBV3-1 (or the pseudogene TRBV3-2) and TRBJ1-5; D uncertain. Trimming removed 0 bases at V and 0 bases at J, with 9 bases between. This CDR3 is built from 16 residues. CDR1 is LGHDT, CDR2 YNNKEL, per germline (reference sequence). In nucleotides, the CDR3 is TGTGCCAGCAGCCAAGATTACGGGTATAGCAATCAGCCCCAGCATTTT. Protein: CASSQDYGYSNQPQHF.

The chain links TRBV7-3 to TRBJ1-2, with D unresolved. V was cut by 1 base and J by 0 bases, with 9 bases left in between. Germline CDR1 and CDR2: SGHTA and FQGTGA. The CDR3 extends over 15 amino acids. The CDR3 DNA is TGTGCCAGCAGCTTAAATCACGGGACTAACTATGGCTACACCTTC. Protein sequence: CASSLNHGTNYGYTF. Full variable domain (missing parts from reference TRBV7-3 and TRBJ1-2): GAGVSQTPSNKVTEKGKYVELRCDPISGHTALYWYRQSLGQGPEFLIYFQGTGAADDSGLPNDRFFAVRPEGSVSTLKIQRTERGDSAVYLCASSLNHGTNYGYTFGSGTRLTVV.

The V call is TRBV18, the J call TRBJ1-1; 9 positions match TRBD1. V lost 4 bases and J lost 8; bases outside the gene matches: 5. Germline V gene sequence: CDR1 KGHSH, CDR2 LQKENI. The CDR3 has 13 amino acids. CDR3 in DNA: TGTGCCAGCTCACTCAAGGACAGGGGCGAAGCTTTCTTT. It yields the protein CASSLKDRGEAFF.